This T cell receptor (beta chain) was retrieved from a study of PD-L1 blockade in urothelial cancer. Across the study: Across blood samples, T cells had a median count of about 150,000. Findings of the study overall: Those with durable benefit had larger increases in tumor-associated blood clones at 3 weeks.

Templates that were synthetic TCR analogs were spiked into each PCR. Assay: immunoSEQ multiplex PCR; the TCRdb copy retains only in-frame clones and omits some. The table includes roughly 39,000 clones, 80% to 90% detected once. The germline gives CDR1 SGHNT, CDR2 YENEEA. The CDR3 contains 12 residues. Trimming took 3 bases from V and 0 from J, leaving 3 bases between them. As for this clone: The antigen is undetermined. A read error may explain this, as a much larger clone is one base away.

Material: PBMCs, obtained around atezolizumab (anti-PD-L1) treatment. The receptor's source is a man in his 60s with urothelial cancer. The V gene is TRBV11-3, the J gene TRBJ2-7; D unclear. CDR3 DNA sequence: TGTGCCAGCAGCTTTAACTCCTACGAGCAGTACTTC. Its protein product is CASSFNSYEQYF. The full variable domain, rest sourced from reference TRBV11-3 and TRBJ2-7, is EAGVVQSPRYKIIEKKQPVAFWCNPISGHNTLYWYLQNLGQGPELLIRYENEEAVDDSQLPKDRFSAERLKGVDSTLKIQPAELGDSAVYLCASSFNSYEQYFGPGTRLTVT.